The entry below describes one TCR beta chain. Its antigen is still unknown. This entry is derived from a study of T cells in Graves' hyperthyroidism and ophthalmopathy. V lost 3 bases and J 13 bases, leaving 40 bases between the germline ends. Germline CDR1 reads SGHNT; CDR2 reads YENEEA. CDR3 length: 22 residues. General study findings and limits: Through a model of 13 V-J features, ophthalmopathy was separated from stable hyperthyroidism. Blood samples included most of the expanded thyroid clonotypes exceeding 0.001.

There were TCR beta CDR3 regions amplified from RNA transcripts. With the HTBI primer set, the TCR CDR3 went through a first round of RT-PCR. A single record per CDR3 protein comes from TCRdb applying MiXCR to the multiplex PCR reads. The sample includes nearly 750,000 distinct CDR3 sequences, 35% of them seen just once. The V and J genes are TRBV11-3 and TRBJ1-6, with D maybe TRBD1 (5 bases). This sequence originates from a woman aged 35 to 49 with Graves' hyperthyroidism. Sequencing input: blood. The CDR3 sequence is CASSFKDRDLRTPLGRKVPLHF. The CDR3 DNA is TGTGCCAGCAGCTTCAAAGACCGGGACCTCAGGACACCCCTGGGTAGGAAAGTGCCCCTCCACTTT.